The sequence of this T cell receptor beta chain was determined in a study of sequential checkpoint blockade in melanoma. At the level of the study: Arm A got nivolumab then ipilimumab; arm B the reverse, 1:1. Both treatment sequences were followed by maintenance nivolumab.

Treatment indicated: randomized to nivolumab then ipilimumab (arm A) or the reverse (arm B). DNA-damaging chemotherapy had not been given to any patient beforehand. Live CD3+CD8+ CD19− CD56− cells were sorted from PBMCs. Some clones are missing from TCRdb's copy, which holds only in-frame ones; the method was immunoSEQ multiplex PCR. In the table there are about 13,000 clones, less than 85% of which are singletons. The trim removed 6 bases at V and 4 bases at J, leaving 7 bases unmatched. CDR1 is LNHDA and CDR2 is SQIVND in the germline V gene (reference sequence). This CDR3 has 14 residues. The clonotype comes from a human patient with melanoma. Some clones in this sample may be carry-over from other donors' samples. The sequencing used CD8+ T cells sorted from blood (inferred from file names), collected from a patient given nivolumab and ipilimumab in sequence. V gene TRBV19 combines with J gene TRBJ2-5; 8 bases match TRBD1. CDR3 nucleotide sequence: TGTGCCAGTAGCAAAACAGGGACAGGAGAGACCCAGTACTTC. It encodes CASSKTGTGETQYF.